The clone carrying this TCR beta chain was counted between two and nine times. Its antigen is as yet unknown. Trimming cost V 5 bases and J 0 bases, with 16 bases left between them. The CDR3 extends over 17 amino acids. The germline gives CDR1 MGHDK, CDR2 SYGVNS. The data are from a study of Graves' ophthalmopathy and Graves' hyperthyroidism. Study at large: Specimen type is peripheral blood, obtained at initial diagnosis before any treatment.

Whole-study results and caveats: The model's prediction of ophthalmopathy progression had 65% to 71% sensitivity and roughly 77% specificity.

Amplification targeted the TCR beta CDR3 regions, with RNA transcripts as the source material. Second-round multiplex PCR came after first-round RT-PCR with HTBI primers. TCRdb re-analysed the multiplex PCR reads in MiXCR, keeping a single row per CDR3 protein. The sample has about 740,000 distinct CDR3 sequences, 40% seen once. Uncontrolled infections, pregnancy, lactation or other autoimmune diseases led to patient exclusion. PBMCs were obtained from 10 ml of fresh peripheral blood. The chain has TRBV25-1 and TRBJ1-4, with D tentatively TRBD1 (6 bases). What was sequenced was peripheral blood. The TCR originated in an adult man with Graves' ophthalmopathy. The CDR3 is CASSRGGAGTTNEKLFF. The CDR3 DNA reads as TGTGCCAGCAGTCGCGGGGGCGCCGGTACAACTAATGAAAAACTGTTTTTT.